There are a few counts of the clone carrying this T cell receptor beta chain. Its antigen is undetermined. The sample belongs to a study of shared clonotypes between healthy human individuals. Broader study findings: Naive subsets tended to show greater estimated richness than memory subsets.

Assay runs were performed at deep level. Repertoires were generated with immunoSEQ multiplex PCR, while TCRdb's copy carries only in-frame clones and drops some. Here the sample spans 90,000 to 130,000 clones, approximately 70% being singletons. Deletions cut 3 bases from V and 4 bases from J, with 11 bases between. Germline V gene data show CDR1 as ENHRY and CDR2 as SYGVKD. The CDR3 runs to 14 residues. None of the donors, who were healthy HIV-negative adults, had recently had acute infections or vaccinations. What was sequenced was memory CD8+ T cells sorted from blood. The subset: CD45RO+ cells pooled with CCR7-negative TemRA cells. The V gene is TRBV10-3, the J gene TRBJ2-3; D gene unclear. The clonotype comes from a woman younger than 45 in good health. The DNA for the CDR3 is TGTGCCATCAGTGATCTGGCCCCGCCAGATACGCAGTATTTT. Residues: CAISDLAPPDTQYF.